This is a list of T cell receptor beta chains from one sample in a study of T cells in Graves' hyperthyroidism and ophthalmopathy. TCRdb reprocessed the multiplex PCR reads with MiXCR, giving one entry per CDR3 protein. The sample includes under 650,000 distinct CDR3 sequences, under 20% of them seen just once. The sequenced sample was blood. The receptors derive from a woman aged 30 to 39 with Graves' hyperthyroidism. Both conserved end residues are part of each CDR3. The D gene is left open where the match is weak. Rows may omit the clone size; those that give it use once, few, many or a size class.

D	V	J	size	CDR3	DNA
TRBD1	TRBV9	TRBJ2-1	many	CASTRQGGNDEQFF	TGTGCCAGCACTAGACAGGGGGGGAACGATGAGCAGTTCTTC
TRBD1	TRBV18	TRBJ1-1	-	CASSPQVGQGGTEAFF	TGTGCCAGCTCACCTCAAGTCGGACAGGGAGGTACTGAAGCTTTCTTT
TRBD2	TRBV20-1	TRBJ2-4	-	CSVAGPGGDLAKNIQYF	TGCAGTGTTGCAGGACCGGGGGGGGATCTAGCCAAAAACATTCAGTACTTC
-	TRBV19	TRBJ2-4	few	CASSIIVQARGKNIQYF	TGTGCCAGTAGTATTATCGTCCAGGCCCGGGGCAAAAACATTCAGTACTTC
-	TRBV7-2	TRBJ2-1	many	CASSTRAVIPYNEQFF	TGTGCCAGCAGTACTCGAGCCGTCATTCCTTACAATGAGCAGTTCTTC
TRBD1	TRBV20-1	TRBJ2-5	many	CSATGSDRGGETQYF	TGCAGTGCAACCGGTTCGGACAGGGGTGGGGAGACCCAGTACTTC
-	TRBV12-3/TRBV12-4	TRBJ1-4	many	CASSLQGNNEKLFF	TGTGCCAGCAGTTTACAGGGGAATAATGAAAAACTGTTTTTT
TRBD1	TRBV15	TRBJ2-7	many	CATAKGALGSYEQYF	TGTGCCACCGCAAAGGGGGCTCTGGGCTCCTACGAGCAGTACTTC
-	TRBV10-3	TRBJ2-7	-	CAISESGAEQYF	TGTGCCATCAGTGAGTCTGGGGCCGAGCAGTACTTC
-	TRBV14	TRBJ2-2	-	CASNQISTGELFF	TGTGCCAGCAACCAAATAAGCACCGGGGAGCTGTTTTTT
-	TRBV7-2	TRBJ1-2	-	CASSLVSQESGYTF	TGTGCCAGCAGCTTAGTCAGTCAGGAGTCTGGCTACACCTTC